What follows are 11 T cell receptor beta chains derived from one specimen sequenced in a study of cytomegalovirus exposure and HLA in healthy donors. This PCR relied on a set of 60 Vbeta primers and 13 Jbeta primers. TCRdb's copy holds only in-frame clones and misses some; the assay was immunoSEQ multiplex PCR. This sample has about 130,000 clones; under 90% occur once, and the top ten carry more than 3.5%. Specimen: PBMCs. The receptors shown here come from a woman aged 40 to 50 in good health and CMV-seropositive.

This chain links TRBV9 with TRBJ2-5; TRBD2 matches at 10 bases. V was pared by 4 bases and J by 4 bases, with 13 bases of the junction left unmatched. The CDR3 has 17 amino acids. CDR1 SGDLS and CDR2 YYNGEE come from the germline V gene. In DNA, the CDR3 is TGTGCCAGCAGCAATCTAGGGGGGACTAGCGCTTCAGAGACCCAGTACTTC. Protein: CASSNLGGTSASETQYF.

The CDR3 DNA follows: TGTGCCAGCAGGCTGACAGGGGTCACAGATACGCAGTATTTT. It specifies CASRLTGVTDTQYF. The rearrangement joins TRBV2 to TRBJ2-3; 8 bases agree with TRBD1. This CDR3 comprises 14 residues. Trimming removed 6 bases from V and 2 bases from J; junction bases left unmatched: 4. In germline, CDR1 is SNHLY, CDR2 FYNNEI.

J is TRBJ1-1 and V is TRBV29-1; D ambiguous. The CDR3 covers 11 residues. CDR1 is SQVTM and CDR2 is ANQGSEA in the germline V gene. V lost 6 bases and J 0 bases, leaving 5 bases between the germline ends. This CDR3 reads CSVQLNTEAFF. The DNA for the CDR3 is TGCAGCGTCCAATTGAACACTGAAGCTTTCTTT. Full variable domain (missing parts from reference TRBV29-1 and TRBJ1-1): SAVISQKPSRDICQRGTSLTIQCQVDSQVTMMFWYRQQPGQSLTLIATANQGSEATYESGFVIDKFPISRPNLTFSTLTVSNMSPEDSSIYLCSVQLNTEAFFGQGTRLTVV.

The J gene is TRBJ1-1, the V gene TRBV27; D might be TRBD1 (5 bases). CDR1 is MNHEY and CDR2 is SMNVEV in the germline V gene (reference sequence). The CDR3 covers 12 residues. V was shortened by 5 bases and J by 6 bases, with 10 bases between the two germline ends. DNA for the CDR3: TGTGCCAGCAGTCCTGGGACTCCTGAAGCTTTCTTT. Translated, it gives CASSPGTPEAFF.

This clone occurred a few times. The chain is built from TRBV6-1 and TRBJ2-7, with a tentative D call TRBD1 (5 bases). The V gene lost 2 bases and the J gene lost 3 bases, with 11 bases spanning the gap. The length of the CDR3 is 14 residues. Germline-derived CDR1 and CDR2 are MNHNS and SASEGT. The CDR3: CASSESGRDYEQYF. Here the CDR3 DNA reads TGTGCCAGCAGTGAATCGGGCAGGGACTACGAGCAGTACTTC.

The rearrangement joins TRBV5-4 to TRBJ1-5; no clear D gene. There are 15 residues in the CDR3. V was trimmed by 0 bases and J by 5 bases, leaving 12 bases between them. Germline CDR1 SGHNT, CDR2 YYREEE (reference sequence). In DNA form, the CDR3 reads TGTGCCAGCAGCTTGGGAGGGAACGGTGATCAGCCCCAGCATTTT. Translated: CASSLGGNGDQPQHF.

The chain carries TRBV10-2 and TRBJ2-5; a possible D gene is TRBD2 (6 bases). With 1 base removed from V and 3 bases from J, the gap between germline ends came to 18 bases. This CDR3 has 17 residues. CDR1 WSHSY and CDR2 SAAADI come from the germline V gene. In nucleotides, the CDR3 is TGCGCCAGCAGTGAGTGGAGGGTGTGGGCCAATAAAGAGACCCAGTACTTC. Translated: CASSEWRVWANKETQYF.

This chain joins TRBV25-1 and TRBJ1-1, with 7 nucleotides matching TRBD1. V shed 1 base, J shed 0 bases, and the junction held 2 bases outside the gene matches. There are 15 residues in the CDR3. Germline CDR1 and CDR2: MGHDK and SYGVNS. The CDR3 DNA sequence: TGTGCCAGCAGTGAATTCGGGACAGTGAACACTGAAGCTTTCTTT. This translates into CASSEFGTVNTEAFF. The full variable domain, rest sourced from reference TRBV25-1 and TRBJ1-1, is EADIYQTPRYLVIGTGKKITLECSQTMGHDKMYWYQQDPGMELHLIHYSYGVNSTEKGDLSSESTVSRIRTEHFPLTLESARPSHTSQYLCASSEFGTVNTEAFFGQGTRLTVV.

The CDR3 region is CASSNVREGLNEKLFF. For the CDR3, the DNA is TGTGCCAGCAGTAACGTCCGGGAGGGTCTTAATGAAAAACTGTTTTTT. The chain joins TRBV6-4 to TRBJ1-4; no firm D call. From germline, CDR1 is MRHNA and CDR2 SNTAGT. V was trimmed by 5 bases and J by 4 bases, leaving 17 bases between them. The CDR3 has 16 residues.

V usage is TRBV2 and J usage is TRBJ2-7; 7 bases match TRBD1. V lost 8 bases to trimming and J lost 6 bases; unmatched junction nucleotides: 7. Germline V lookup: CDR1 SNHLY, CDR2 FYNNEI. This CDR3 spans 12 amino acids. The CDR3 DNA sequence: TGTGCCAGCCGGGACAGCCTGGGCGAGCAGTACTTC. Encoded protein: CASRDSLGEQYF.

This sequence joins TRBV4-1 and TRBJ1-2; 7 positions match TRBD1. In germline, CDR1 is MGHRA, CDR2 YSYEKL. V trimming: 5 bases; J trimming: 11 bases; junction bases outside the gene matches: 8. The CDR3 length is 12 residues. CDR3 nucleotides: TGCGCCAGCAGCAACCGGGACAGTCGTTACACCTTC. It specifies CASSNRDSRYTF.